The source of this TCR beta chain is a study of vaccination effects on CD4 cells after COVID-19. Study conclusions and caveats: A shortage of convalescent patients and an absence of early post-infection timepoints characterized the study. The study found that only 1 of 255 vaccine-induced clones from healthy vaccinees cross-reacted with common cold coronaviruses.

V was cut by 7 bases and J by 4 bases, with 17 bases left in between. This CDR3 contains 15 residues. Germline V CDR1 and CDR2: SGHTA, FQGNSA. In this sample, this clone turned up once. The antigen remains undetermined. Data came from immunoSEQ multiplex PCR; TCRdb stores just in-frame clones and leaves some out. The data hold 70,000 to 85,000 clones, with about 74% observed a single time. Between days 10 and 11 of culture, CD4+ T cells were separated out. Having tested negative for nucleocapsid antibodies, the vaccine recipients showed no prior SARS-CoV-2 infection. Half the medium was replaced with IL-2 medium on days 3 and 7.

The TCR sequence derives from a human donor who received a COVID-19 vaccine. Sequencing used CD4+ T cells from PBMCs cultured without peptide, obtained before COVID-19 vaccination. J is TRBJ2-1 and V is TRBV7-2; D could derive from TRBD1 or TRBD2 (5 bases each). This chain's CDR3 is CASTPGWGSYNEQFF. CDR3 DNA: TGTGCCAGCACCCCCGGGTGGGGGTCTTACAATGAGCAGTTCTTC.